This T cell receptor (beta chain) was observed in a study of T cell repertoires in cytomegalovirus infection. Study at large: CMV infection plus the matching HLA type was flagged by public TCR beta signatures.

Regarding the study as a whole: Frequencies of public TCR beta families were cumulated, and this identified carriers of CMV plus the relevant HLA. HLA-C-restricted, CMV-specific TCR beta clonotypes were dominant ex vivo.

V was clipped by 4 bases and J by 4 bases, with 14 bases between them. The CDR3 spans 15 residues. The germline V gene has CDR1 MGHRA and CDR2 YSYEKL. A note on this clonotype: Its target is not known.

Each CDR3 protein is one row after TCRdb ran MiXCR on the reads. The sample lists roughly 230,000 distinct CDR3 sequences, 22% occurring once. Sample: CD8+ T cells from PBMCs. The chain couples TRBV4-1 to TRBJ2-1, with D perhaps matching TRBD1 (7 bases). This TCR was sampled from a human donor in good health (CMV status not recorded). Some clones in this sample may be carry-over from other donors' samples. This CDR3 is CASSPRGVTYNEQFF. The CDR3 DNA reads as TGCGCCAGCAGCCCCAGGGGGGTCACTTACAATGAGCAGTTCTTC.